The clone carrying this T cell receptor beta chain was found many times. Its antigen is currently unknown. TCRdb reanalysed the 5' RACE reads using MiXCR and keeps one entry per CDR3 protein. The sample records around 220,000 distinct CDR3 sequences, over 9.5% being singletons. The sample belongs to a study of identical twins. Study-wide findings and caveats: For cord blood, abundant beta clonotypes had fewer insertions, unlike memory repertoires, which showed none. Invariant T cells like MAIT and iNKT could partly confound the zero-insertion analyses.

Among all donors, each was a healthy Caucasian. The CDR3 is 15 amino acids. The germline gives CDR1 SGHVS, CDR2 FQNEAQ. V was pared by 5 bases and J by 6 bases, with 17 bases between. The material sequenced was memory T cells sorted from blood. V and J are TRBV7-8 and TRBJ2-1, with D possibly being TRBD1 (6 bases). This TCR came from a man aged 45-60 years in good health. In nucleotides, the CDR3 is TGTGCCAGCAGCCCCCCTTCCAGGGGTTCCAATGAGCAGTTCTTC. Residues: CASSPPSRGSNEQFF.